These 7 T cell receptor beta chains came from one sample sequenced in a study of OX40 agonist ivuxolimab in advanced cancers. The protocol was immunoSEQ multiplex PCR, while the TCRdb copy is restricted to in-frame clones and leaves out a portion. Altogether under 90,000 clones are present, around 90% being singletons, with the ten largest covering more than 1.5%. Specimen: CD4+ or CD8+ T cells sorted from blood, collected in a trial of the OX40 agonist ivuxolimab. The receptors were sampled from an adult with an advanced solid tumor such as melanoma, head and neck, liver or kidney cancer.

This chain joins TRBV6-5 and TRBJ1-1; tentatively, D is TRBD1 (5 bases). V lost 0 bases, J lost 6 bases, and 8 bases lay in between. Germline-derived CDR1 and CDR2 are MNHEY and SVGAGI. There are 13 residues in the CDR3. CDR3 in amino acids: CASSYSLGAEAFF. DNA for the CDR3: TGTGCCAGCAGTTACTCGCTAGGGGCTGAAGCTTTCTTT.

The chain is built from TRBV30 and TRBJ1-3; D unresolved. Germline CDR1 reads GTSNPN; CDR2 reads SVGIG (reference sequence). Trimming left V 3 bases short and J 1 base short, with 16 bases between. CDR3 length equals 16 residues. CDR3 DNA: TGTGCCTGGAGAGCAAACTCTTGGTATTCTGGAAACACCATATATTTT. This codes for CAWRANSWYSGNTIYF.

The chain uses TRBV30 and TRBJ1-1, with D unclear. The CDR3 is 13 residues long. V lost 2 bases to trimming and J lost 0 bases, with 7 bases between them. The germline V gene encodes CDR1 GTSNPN and CDR2 SVGIG (reference sequence). DNA for the CDR3: TGTGCCTGGAGTAGGAACTTGAACACTGAAGCTTTCTTT. Translating it yields CAWSRNLNTEAFF. The whole variable domain, filled in from reference TRBV30 and TRBJ1-1, reads SQTIHQWPATLVQPVGSPLSLECTVEGTSNPNLYWYRQAAGRGLQLLFYSVGIGQISSEVPQNLSASRPQDRQFILSSKKLLLSDSGFYLCAWSRNLNTEAFFGQGTRLTVV.

The chain is built from TRBV6-6 and TRBJ1-6, with D possibly being TRBD1 (6 bases). Germline-derived CDR1 and CDR2 are MNHNY and SVGAGI (reference sequence). The CDR3 covers 15 residues. The germline V and J ends were trimmed by 7 bases and 0 bases, with 10 bases remaining between them. The CDR3 reads CASTEDSSYNSPLHF. The DNA of the CDR3 is TGTGCCAGCACCGAGGACAGCTCCTATAATTCACCCCTCCACTTT.

The gene calls are TRBV7-2 and TRBJ1-2; TRBD1 matches 8 bases. J was trimmed by 4 bases and V by 5 bases; bases with no gene match: 3. This CDR3 region has 13 residues. Germline CDR1 reads SGHTA; CDR2 reads FQGNSA. In DNA, the CDR3 is TGTGCCAGCAGCCAGGGGGCGGGCTATGGCTACACCTTC. This codes for CASSQGAGYGYTF.

This chain joins TRBV5-6 and TRBJ1-2; D remains unclear. Trimming stripped 0 bases from V and 11 bases from J, with 17 bases between. The germline V gene encodes CDR1 SGHDT and CDR2 YYEEEE. This CDR3 contains 14 residues. In DNA form, the CDR3 reads TGTGCCAGCAGCTTGGGGCTGACACTTAGTAGATACACCTTC. It codes for CASSLGLTLSRYTF.

V gene TRBV2 combines with J gene TRBJ1-4; TRBD1 aligns across 7 bases. Trimming took 7 bases from V and 8 from J; bases not matched to a gene: 13. The CDR3 runs to 15 residues. Germline loops: CDR1 SNHLY, CDR2 FYNNEI. CDR3 nucleotide sequence: TGTGCCAGCACCCGGACAAGACAGGGTGGAGAAAAACTGTTTTTT. Translating gives CASTRTRQGGEKLFF.